The 2 T cell receptor beta chains below were found in one sample sequenced in a study of blood T cell repertoires in COVID-19. Generated by immunoSEQ multiplex PCR, the TCRdb table keeps only in-frame clones and is missing some. Of under 500,000 clones in the sample, 70% to 90% were seen once. Sequenced sample: PBMCs or T cells enriched from blood (not recorded which). The source of these receptors is a woman between 18 and 29 years old with acute COVID-19.

The J gene is TRBJ1-5, the V gene TRBV30; no clear D. Germline lookup yields CDR1 GTSNPN and CDR2 SVGIG (reference sequence). The CDR3 sequence is 14 residues long. Trimming removed 0 bases from V and 3 bases from J, with 9 bases in between. The CDR3 loop is CAWSVLSVNQPQHF. CDR3 nucleotides: TGTGCCTGGAGTGTACTGTCCGTCAATCAGCCCCAGCATTTT.

This clone occurred once. V usage is TRBV6-6 and J usage is TRBJ2-7; TRBD2 might be the D (6 bases). V gave up 7 bases and J gave up 0 bases, with 16 bases separating them. The CDR3 contains 15 residues. The germline V gene encodes CDR1 MNHNY and CDR2 SVGAGI (reference sequence). The CDR3 DNA reads as TGTGCCAGCACCCAGACAGCGGGTGGCTCCTACGAGCAGTACTTC. Its protein is CASTQTAGGSYEQYF.